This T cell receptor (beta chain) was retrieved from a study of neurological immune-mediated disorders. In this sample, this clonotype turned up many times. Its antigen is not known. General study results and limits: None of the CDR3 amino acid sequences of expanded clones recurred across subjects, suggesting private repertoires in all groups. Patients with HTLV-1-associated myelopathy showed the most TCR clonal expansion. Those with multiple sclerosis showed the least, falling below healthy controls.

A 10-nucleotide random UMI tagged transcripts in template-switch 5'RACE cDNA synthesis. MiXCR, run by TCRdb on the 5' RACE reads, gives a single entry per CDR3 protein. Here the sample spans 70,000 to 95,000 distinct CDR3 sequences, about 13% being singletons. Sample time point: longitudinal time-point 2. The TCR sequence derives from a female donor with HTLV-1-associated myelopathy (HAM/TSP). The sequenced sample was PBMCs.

CDR3 region: CASSVQGGGTGELFF. CDR3 DNA: TGTGCCAGCAGTGTACAGGGTGGTGGCACCGGGGAGCTGTTTTTT. The rearrangement links TRBV6-5 to TRBJ2-2, with D possibly TRBD1 on 6 matching bases. V lost 5 bases, J lost 4 bases, and 14 bases lay in between. The CDR3 totals 15 residues. Germline CDR1 and CDR2: MNHEY and SVGAGI.